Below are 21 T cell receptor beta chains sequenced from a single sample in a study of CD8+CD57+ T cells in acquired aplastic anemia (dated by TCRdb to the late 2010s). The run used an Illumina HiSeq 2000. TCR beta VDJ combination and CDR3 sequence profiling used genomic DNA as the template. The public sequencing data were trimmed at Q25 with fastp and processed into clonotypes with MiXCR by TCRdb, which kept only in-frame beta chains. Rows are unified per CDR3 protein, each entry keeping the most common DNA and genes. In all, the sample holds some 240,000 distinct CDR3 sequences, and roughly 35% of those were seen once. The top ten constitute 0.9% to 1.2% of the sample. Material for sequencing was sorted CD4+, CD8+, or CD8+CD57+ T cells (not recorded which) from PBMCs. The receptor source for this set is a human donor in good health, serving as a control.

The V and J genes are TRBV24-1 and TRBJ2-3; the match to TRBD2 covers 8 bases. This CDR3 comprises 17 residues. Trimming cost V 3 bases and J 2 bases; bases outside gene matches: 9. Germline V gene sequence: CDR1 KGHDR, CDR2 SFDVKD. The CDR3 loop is CATSDTQRERNTDTQYF. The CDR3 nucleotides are TGTGCCACCAGTGATACCCAGCGGGAGAGGAACACAGATACGCAGTATTTT.

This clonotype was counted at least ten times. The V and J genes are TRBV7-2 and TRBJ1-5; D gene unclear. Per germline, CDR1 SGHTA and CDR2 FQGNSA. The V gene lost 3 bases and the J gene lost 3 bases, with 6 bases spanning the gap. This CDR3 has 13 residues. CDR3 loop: CASSFQNNQPQHF. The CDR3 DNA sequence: TGTGCCAGCAGCTTTCAAAACAATCAGCCCCAGCATTTT.

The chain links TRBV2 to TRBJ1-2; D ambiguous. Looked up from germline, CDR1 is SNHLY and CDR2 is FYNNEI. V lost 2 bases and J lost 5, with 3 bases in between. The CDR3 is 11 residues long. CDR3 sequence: CASSERYGYTF. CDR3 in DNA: TGTGCCAGCAGTGAACGTTATGGCTACACCTTC.

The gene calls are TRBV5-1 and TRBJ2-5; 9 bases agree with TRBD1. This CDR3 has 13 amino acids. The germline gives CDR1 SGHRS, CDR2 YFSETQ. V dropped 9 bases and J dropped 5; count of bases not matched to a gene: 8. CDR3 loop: CATTGQGPETQYF. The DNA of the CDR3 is TGCGCCACCACGGGACAGGGTCCGGAGACCCAGTACTTC.

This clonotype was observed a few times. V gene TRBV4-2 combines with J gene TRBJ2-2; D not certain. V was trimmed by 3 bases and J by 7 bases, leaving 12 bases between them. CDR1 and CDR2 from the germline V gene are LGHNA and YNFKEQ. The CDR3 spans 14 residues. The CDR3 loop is CASSHNHDIGELFF. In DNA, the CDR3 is TGTGCCAGCAGCCACAACCACGACATCGGGGAGCTGTTTTTT.

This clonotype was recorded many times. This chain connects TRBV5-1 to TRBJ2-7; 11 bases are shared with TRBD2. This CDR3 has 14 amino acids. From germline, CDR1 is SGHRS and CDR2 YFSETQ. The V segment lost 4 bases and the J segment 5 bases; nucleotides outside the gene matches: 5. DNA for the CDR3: TGCGCCAGCAGCCGCGGGACTAGCGGCAACGAGCAGTACTTC. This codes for CASSRGTSGNEQYF.

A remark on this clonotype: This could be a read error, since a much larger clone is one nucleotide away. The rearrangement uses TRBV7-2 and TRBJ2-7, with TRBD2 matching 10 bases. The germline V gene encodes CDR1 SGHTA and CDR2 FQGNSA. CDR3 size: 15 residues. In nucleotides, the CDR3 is TGTGCCAGCGGCTTATTAGCGGGAGGTATCTACGAGCAGTACTTC. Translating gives CASGLLAGGIYEQYF.

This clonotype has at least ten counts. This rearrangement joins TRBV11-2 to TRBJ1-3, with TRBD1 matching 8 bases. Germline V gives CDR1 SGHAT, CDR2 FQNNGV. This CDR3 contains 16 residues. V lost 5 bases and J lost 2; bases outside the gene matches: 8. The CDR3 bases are TGTGCCAGCAGCCCCGGACAGGGTAGAACTGGAAACACCATATATTTT. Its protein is CASSPGQGRTGNTIYF. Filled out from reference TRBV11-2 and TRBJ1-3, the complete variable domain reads EAGVAQSPRYKIIEKRQSVAFWCNPISGHATLYWYQQILGQGPKLLIQFQNNGVVDDSQLPKDRFSAERLKGVDSTLKIQPAKLEDSAVYLCASSPGQGRTGNTIYFGEGSWLTVV.

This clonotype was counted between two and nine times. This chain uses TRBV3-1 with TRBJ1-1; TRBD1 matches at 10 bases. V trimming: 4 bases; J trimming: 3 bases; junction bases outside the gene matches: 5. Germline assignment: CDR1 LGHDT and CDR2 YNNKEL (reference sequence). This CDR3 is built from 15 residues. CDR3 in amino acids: CASSLGTGVYTEAFF. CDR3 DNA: TGTGCCAGCAGCCTCGGGACAGGGGTCTACACTGAAGCTTTCTTT.

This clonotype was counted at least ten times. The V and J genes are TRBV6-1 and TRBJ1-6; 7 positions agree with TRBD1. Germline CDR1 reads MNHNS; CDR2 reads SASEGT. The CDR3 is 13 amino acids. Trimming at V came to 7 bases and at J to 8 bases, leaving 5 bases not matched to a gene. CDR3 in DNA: TGTGCCAGCACGACAGGGACCTATTCACCCCTCCACTTT. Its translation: CASTTGTYSPLHF.

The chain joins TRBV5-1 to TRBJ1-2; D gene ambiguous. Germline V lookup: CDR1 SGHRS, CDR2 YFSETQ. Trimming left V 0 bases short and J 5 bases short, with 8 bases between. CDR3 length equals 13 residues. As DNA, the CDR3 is TGCGCCAGCAGCTTGGGCGGAGAGTATGGCTACACCTTC. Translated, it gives CASSLGGEYGYTF.

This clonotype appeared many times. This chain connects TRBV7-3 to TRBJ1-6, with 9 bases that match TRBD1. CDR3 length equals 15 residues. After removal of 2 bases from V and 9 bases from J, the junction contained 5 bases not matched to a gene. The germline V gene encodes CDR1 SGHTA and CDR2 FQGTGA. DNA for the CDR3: TGTGCCAGCAGCTTATGGGGACAGGGTGTTTCACCCCTCCACTTT. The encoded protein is CASSLWGQGVSPLHF.

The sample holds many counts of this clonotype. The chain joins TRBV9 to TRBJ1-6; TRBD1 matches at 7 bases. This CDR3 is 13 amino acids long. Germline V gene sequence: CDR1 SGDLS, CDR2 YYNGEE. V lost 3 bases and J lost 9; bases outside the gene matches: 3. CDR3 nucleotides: TGTGCCAGCAGCGAAGGGACAGTTTCACCCCTCCACTTT. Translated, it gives CASSEGTVSPLHF.

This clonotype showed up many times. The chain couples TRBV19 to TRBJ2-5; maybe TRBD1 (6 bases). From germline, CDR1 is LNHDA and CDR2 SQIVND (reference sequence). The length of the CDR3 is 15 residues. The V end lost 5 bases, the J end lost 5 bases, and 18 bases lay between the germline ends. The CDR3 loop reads CASSLPSTGRETQYF. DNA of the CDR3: TGTGCCAGTAGTCTCCCTTCGACAGGAAGGGAGACCCAGTACTTC.

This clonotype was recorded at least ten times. CDR3 coding DNA: TGTGCCACCAGCAGATGGGACGTCTCAAATCAGCCCCAGCATTTT. Its translation is CATSRWDVSNQPQHF. The V call is TRBV15, the J call TRBJ1-5; possible D gene TRBD1, 5 bases. CDR3 length equals 15 residues. Germline V gives CDR1 LNHNV, CDR2 YYDKDF (reference sequence). V was pared by 2 bases and J by 4 bases, with 12 bases between.

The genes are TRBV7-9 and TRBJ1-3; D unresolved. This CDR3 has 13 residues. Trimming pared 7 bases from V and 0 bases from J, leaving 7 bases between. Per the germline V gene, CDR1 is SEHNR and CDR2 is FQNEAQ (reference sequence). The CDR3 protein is CASKPSSGNTIYF. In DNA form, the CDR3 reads TGTGCCAGCAAGCCGAGCTCTGGAAACACCATATATTTT.

Here the CDR3 reads CASSQRGGKVENGYTF. As DNA, the CDR3 is TGTGCCAGCAGCCAACGGGGTGGAAAGGTCGAAAATGGCTACACCTTC. V usage is TRBV4-2 and J usage is TRBJ1-2; D gene unclear. V was trimmed by 2 bases and J by 6 bases, leaving 19 bases between them. There are 16 residues in the CDR3. Germline V gene data show CDR1 as LGHNA and CDR2 as YNFKEQ.

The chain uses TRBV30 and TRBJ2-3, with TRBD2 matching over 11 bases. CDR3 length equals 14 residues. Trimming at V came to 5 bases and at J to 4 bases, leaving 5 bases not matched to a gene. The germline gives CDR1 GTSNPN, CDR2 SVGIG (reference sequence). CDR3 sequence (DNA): TGTGCCTGGGTTAGCGGGAGGGCCTCAGATACGCAGTATTTT. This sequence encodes CAWVSGRASDTQYF.

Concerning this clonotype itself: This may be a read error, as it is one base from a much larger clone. The CDR3 nucleotides read TGTGCCAGCAGCTCCCAGGGGGGTAGCTCTGGGGCCAACGTCCTGACTTTC. Translating gives CASSSQGGSSGANVLTF. This chain uses TRBV9 with TRBJ2-6, with D possibly matching TRBD1 (7 bases). Trimming took off 4 bases at V and 0 bases at J, with 14 bases between the two ends. The CDR3 sequence is 17 residues long. Germline CDR1 is SGDLS and CDR2 is YYNGEE.

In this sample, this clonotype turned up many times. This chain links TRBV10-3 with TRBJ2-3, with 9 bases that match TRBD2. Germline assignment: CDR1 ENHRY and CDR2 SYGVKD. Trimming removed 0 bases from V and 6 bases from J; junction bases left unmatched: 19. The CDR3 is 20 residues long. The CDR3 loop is CAISESTGPGRGGLSDTQYF. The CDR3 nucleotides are TGTGCCATCAGTGAGTCGACAGGTCCAGGGCGGGGGGGCCTATCTGATACGCAGTATTTT.

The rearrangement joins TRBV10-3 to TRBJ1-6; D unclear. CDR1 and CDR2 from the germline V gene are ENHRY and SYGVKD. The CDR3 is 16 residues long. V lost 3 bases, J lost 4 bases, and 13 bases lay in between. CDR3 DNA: TGTGCCATCAGTGAAGATAGGGTGAGGTATAATTCACCCCTCCACTTT. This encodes CAISEDRVRYNSPLHF.